The present T cell receptor beta chain was sequenced within a study of blood T cells in healthy people across ages. Then a second PCR, running about 6 to 11 cycles, was carried out with a sample-barcoded 5' primer and a J-beta primer mix. Each cDNA molecule was tagged by a template-switch adaptor with 12 random nucleotides. TCRdb called the 5' RACE reads again in MiXCR, with one record for every CDR3 protein. Altogether 1.5 million to 2 million distinct CDR3 sequences are present, 25% to 30% being singletons, with the ten largest covering approximately 7.7%. It was about 10 milliliters of peripheral blood that were drawn from each donor. Turning to this clonotype: The target antigen is unknown.

The CDR3 has 16 residues. The V gene end was trimmed by 1 base and the J gene end by 5 bases; junction bases not matched to a gene: 7. Study-wide findings and caveats: Investigators viewed diversity estimates from one million T cells as underestimates, the study reported. Changes seen in expanded clonotypes were possibly confounded by donor CMV status left unknown.

The sample consisted of blood. The genes are TRBV12-3 or TRBV12-4 and TRBJ2-7; 11 nucleotides align to TRBD2. The source of this sequence is a woman between 25 and 40 years old in good health. The CDR3 protein is CASSLGSGGALNEQYF. CDR3 DNA: TGTGCCAGCAGTTTAGGTAGCGGGGGGGCTTTGAACGAGCAGTACTTC.